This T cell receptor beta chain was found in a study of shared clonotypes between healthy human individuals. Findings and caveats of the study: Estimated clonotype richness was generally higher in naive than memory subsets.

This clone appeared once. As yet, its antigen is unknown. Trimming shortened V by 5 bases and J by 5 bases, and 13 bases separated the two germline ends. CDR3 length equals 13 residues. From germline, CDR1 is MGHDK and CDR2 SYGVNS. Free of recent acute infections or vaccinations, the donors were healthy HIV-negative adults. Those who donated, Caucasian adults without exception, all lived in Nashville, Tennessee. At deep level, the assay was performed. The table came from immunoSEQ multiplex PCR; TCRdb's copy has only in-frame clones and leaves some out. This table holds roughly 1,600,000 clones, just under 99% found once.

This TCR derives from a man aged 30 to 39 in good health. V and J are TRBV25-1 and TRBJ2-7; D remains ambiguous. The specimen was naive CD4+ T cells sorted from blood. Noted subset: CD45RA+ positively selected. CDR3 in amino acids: CASSWSGRDEQYF. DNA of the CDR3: TGTGCCAGCAGTTGGAGTGGGCGCGACGAGCAGTACTTC.